One and the same sample provided the 9 T cell receptor beta chains below, sequenced in a study of PD-1 blockade in classical Hodgkin lymphoma. Every one of the patients relapsed after autologous stem cell transplantation (brentuximab vedotin exposure was variable). Starting with thawed PBMCs, CD4+ T cells were purified by magnetic negative selection. Libraries were prepared by immunoSEQ multiplex PCR; TCRdb keeps only in-frame clonotypes and omits some of them. Of 2,000 or so clones detected, roughly 88% appear once; the ten largest clones hold about 1.5%. Sequencing used CD4+ T cells from blood, obtained at baseline. These TCRs come from a human donor with classical Hodgkin lymphoma.

The CDR3: CASSPGTGDYTEAFF. The CDR3 DNA sequence: TGCGCCAGCAGCCCGGGGACAGGGGATTACACTGAAGCTTTCTTT. V gene TRBV5-1 combines with J gene TRBJ1-1, with 10 positions matching TRBD1. CDR3 length: 15 residues. V was clipped by 4 bases and J by 3 bases; unmatched bases: 6. Germline V gives CDR1 SGHRS, CDR2 YFSETQ.

The chain links TRBV7-2 to TRBJ2-5, with 8 bases lining up with TRBD2. Germline values: CDR1 SGHTA, CDR2 FQGNSA. The V and J ends lost 8 bases and 3 bases, in that order; junction bases with no gene match: 8. This CDR3 spans 14 amino acids. CDR3 protein: CASSRGGQEETQYF. CDR3 DNA sequence: TGTGCCAGCTCCCGGGGGGGCCAGGAAGAGACCCAGTACTTC.

The J gene is TRBJ2-3, the V gene TRBV5-1; 8 positions match TRBD2. Losses at the gene ends were 6 bases for V and 0 bases for J; bases not matched to a gene: 3. The length of the CDR3 is 14 residues. Germline V gives CDR1 SGHRS, CDR2 YFSETQ. DNA for the CDR3: TGCGCCAGCACCCGGGGGGGCAGCACAGATACGCAGTATTTT. Translation gives CASTRGGSTDTQYF.

This chain links TRBV12-5 with TRBJ2-6; the D is unclear. The CDR3 length is 15 residues. V lost 2 bases and J lost 2, with 7 bases in between. CDR1 and CDR2 (germline): LGHNT, FRNRAP. The CDR3 reads CASGLSAAGANVLTF. The CDR3 DNA reads TGTGCTAGTGGTTTGTCGGCAGCTGGGGCCAACGTCCTGACTTTC. Filled out from reference TRBV12-5 and TRBJ2-6, the complete variable domain reads DARVTQTPRHKVTEMGQEVTMRCQPILGHNTVFWYRQTMMQGLELLAYFRNRAPLDDSGMPKDRFSAEMPDATLATLKIQPSEPRDSAVYFCASGLSAAGANVLTFGAGSRLTVL.

Written as DNA, the CDR3 is TGTGCCAGCAGCCTTGCGGGACAGCCACCCTACGAGCAGTACTTC. It codes for CASSLAGQPPYEQYF. The chain carries TRBV14 and TRBJ2-5; tentative D call: TRBD1 (7 bases). The DNA end is a closer match to TRBJ2-7, so the J assignment may be wrong. The CDR3 is 15 residues long. In germline, CDR1 is SGHDN, CDR2 FVKESK.

This clone is a singleton in its sample. CDR3 protein: CASSPRWNYTIYF. The CDR3 DNA sequence: TGTGCCAGCAGCCCCCGGTGGAATTACACCATATATTTT. The chain recombines TRBV5-6 with TRBJ1-3; D uncertain. V lost 4 bases to trimming and J lost 8 bases, with 13 bases between them. CDR3 size: 13 residues. Germline assignment: CDR1 SGHDT and CDR2 YYEEEE.

The CDR3 DNA reads TGTGCCAGCAGCGTAGAGGCCTATAATTCACCCCTCCACTTT. The encoded protein is CASSVEAYNSPLHF. V gene TRBV9 combines with J gene TRBJ1-6, with D unclear. Trimming took off 0 bases at V and 2 bases at J, with 3 bases between the two ends. This CDR3 spans 14 amino acids. Germline V gene data show CDR1 as SGDLS and CDR2 as YYNGEE. Based on the CDR3 plus reference TRBV9 and TRBJ1-6, the full variable domain is DSGVTQTPKHLITATGQRVTLRCSPRSGDLSVYWYQQSLDQGLQFLIQYYNGEERAKGNILERFSAQQFPDLHSELNLSSLELGDSALYFCASSVEAYNSPLHFGNGTRLTVT.

This chain connects TRBV21-1 to TRBJ1-3; TRBD1, as called in the table, went unchecked against the DNA. TRBV21-1 has pseudogene status. The CDR3 is 13 residues long. The CDR3 loop reads CASDRGNGNTIYF. CDR3 nucleotides: TGTGCCAGCGACAGGGGTAATGGAAACACCATATATTTT.

This sequence joins TRBV10-3 and TRBJ2-5, with 14 bases fitting TRBD2. Trimming at V came to 7 bases and at J to 3 bases, leaving 13 bases not matched to a gene. Looked up from germline, CDR1 is ENHRY and CDR2 is SYGVKD. The CDR3 extends over 18 amino acids. This chain's CDR3 is CAIKSPPTSGGAEETQYF. The DNA for the CDR3 is TGTGCCATCAAGAGCCCGCCGACTAGCGGGGGGGCTGAAGAGACCCAGTACTTC.